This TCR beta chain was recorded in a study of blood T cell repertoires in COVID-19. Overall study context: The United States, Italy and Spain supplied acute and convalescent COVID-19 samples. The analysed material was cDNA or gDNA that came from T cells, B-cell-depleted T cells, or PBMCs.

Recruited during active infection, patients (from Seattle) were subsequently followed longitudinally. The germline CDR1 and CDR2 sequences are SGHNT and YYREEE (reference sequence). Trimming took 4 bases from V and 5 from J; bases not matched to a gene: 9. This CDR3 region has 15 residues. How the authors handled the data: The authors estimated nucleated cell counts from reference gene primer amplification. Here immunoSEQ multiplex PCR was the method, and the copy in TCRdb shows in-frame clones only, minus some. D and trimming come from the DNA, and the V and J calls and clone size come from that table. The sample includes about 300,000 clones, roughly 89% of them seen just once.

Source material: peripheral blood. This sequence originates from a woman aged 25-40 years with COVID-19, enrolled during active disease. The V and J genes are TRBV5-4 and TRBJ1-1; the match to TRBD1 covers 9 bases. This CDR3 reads CASSNRDREGTEAFF. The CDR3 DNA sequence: TGTGCCAGCAGCAACCGGGACAGGGAGGGGACTGAAGCTTTCTTT.